The next 5 T cell receptor beta chains were all read from a single sample in a study of shared clonotypes between healthy human individuals. The assay was immunoSEQ multiplex PCR, and TCRdb's table has in-frame clones only and misses some. The sample holds 2 million to 2.5 million clones, approximately 94% seen once. Sequencing was carried out using naive CD4+ T cells sorted from blood. Subset noted: CD45RA+ positively selected. The origin of the receptors is a young man in good health.

The chain is built from TRBV5-1 and TRBJ2-3, with TRBD2 matching over 10 bases. The germline V gene encodes CDR1 SGHRS and CDR2 YFSETQ. CDR3 length: 15 amino acids. Trimming removed 2 bases from V and 6 bases from J; junction bases left unmatched: 6. CDR3 sequence reads: CASSFSGGFGDTQYF. The CDR3 DNA reads as TGCGCCAGCAGCTTTAGCGGGGGGTTCGGTGATACGCAGTATTTT.

Concerning this clone: Distinct nucleotide sequences in the sample also encode this CDR3. This chain connects TRBV19 to TRBJ2-1, with 12 bases that match TRBD2. J gave up 7 bases and V 4 bases, and 5 bases lay outside the gene matches. Germline V gene lookup returns CDR1 LNHDA and CDR2 SQIVND (reference sequence). The length of the CDR3 is 15 residues. The DNA of the CDR3 is TGTGCCAGTAGTACCGGACTAGCGGGACCGAATGAGCAGTTCTTC. Translated, it gives CASSTGLAGPNEQFF.

The V call is TRBV27, the J call TRBJ2-7; D is uncertain. This CDR3 is 15 amino acids long. V shed 6 bases and J shed 5 bases, with 20 bases lying between them. CDR1 and CDR2 (germline): MNHEY, SMNVEV (reference sequence). The CDR3 sequence is CASSLSPRRNNEQYF. In nucleotides, the CDR3 is TGTGCCAGCAGCCTTTCCCCCCGACGGAATAACGAGCAGTACTTC.

The V call is TRBV4-3, the J call TRBJ1-2; 8 nucleotides line up with TRBD1. The V segment lost 0 bases and the J segment 2 bases; nucleotides outside the gene matches: 5. The V gene's germline CDR1 is LGHNA and CDR2 YSLEER. The CDR3 has 16 amino acids. Here the CDR3 DNA reads TGCGCCAGCAGCCAAGATGCAGGGGGCGCAAACTATGGCTACACCTTC. Amino acids: CASSQDAGGANYGYTF.

This clone was seen only a few times. The chain has TRBV18 and TRBJ1-2, with a possible D match to TRBD1 (6 bases). The CDR3 contains 12 residues. Trimming shortened V by 2 bases and J by 6 bases, and 7 bases separated the two germline ends. Germline V gives CDR1 KGHSH, CDR2 LQKENI. The CDR3 nucleotides read TGTGCCAGCTCACCAGGGACACATGGCTACACCTTC. This gives the protein CASSPGTHGYTF.